This record concerns one TCR beta chain sequence. The data belong to a study of blood T cell repertoires in COVID-19. Seattle participants joined during active infection and were tracked over time. Germline loops: CDR1 SGDLS, CDR2 YYNGEE. Trimming shortened V by 4 bases and J by 5 bases, and 14 bases separated the two germline ends. This CDR3 has 14 amino acids. Authors' data handling: From reference gene primer amplification, estimates of nucleated cell counts were derived. Clones were sequenced by immunoSEQ multiplex PCR, and TCRdb holds only the in-frame ones, with some missing. D and trimming were read from the DNA, whereas the V and J calls and clone size are those reported in that table. The sample lists tens of thousands of clones, roughly 89% seen once, with 4.5% to 6.5% in the top ten.

The chain uses TRBV9 and TRBJ2-3; maybe TRBD1 (8 bases). Specimen: peripheral blood. This clonotype was obtained from a man in his sixties with COVID-19, enrolled during active disease. The CDR3 protein is CASSWTGRGDTQYF. The CDR3 DNA follows: TGTGCCAGCAGCTGGACAGGGAGGGGAGATACGCAGTATTTT.